This T cell receptor beta chain was found in a study of blood T cells in healthy people across ages. Germline values: CDR1 LGHNA, CDR2 YNFKEQ. The CDR3 totals 17 residues. This clonotype was counted a few times. Its antigen is not known. The germline gene is not matched at one end of the junction; a read error may be the cause. PCR was performed a second time for 7 to 11 cycles using a sample-barcoded 5' primer and a J-beta primer mix. TCRdb independently ran MiXCR on the 5' RACE reads; one entry per CDR3 protein. The table has roughly 1.9 million distinct CDR3 sequences, more than 35% seen once. All donors came from Russia, were Caucasian and healthy, and spanned ages about 6 to 100. Study findings and constraints: Investigators treated diversity estimates from one million T cells as underestimates.

The TCR was taken from a human donor in good health. The sample taken for sequencing was blood. The chain has TRBV4-2 and TRBJ2-3; a weak D match, TRBD2 (6 bases). The CDR3 sequence is CAGSQALSGSRGDTQYF. Written as DNA, the CDR3 is TGTGCCGGCAGCCAAGCATTGTCGGGGTCGCGGGGAGATACGCAGTATTTT.